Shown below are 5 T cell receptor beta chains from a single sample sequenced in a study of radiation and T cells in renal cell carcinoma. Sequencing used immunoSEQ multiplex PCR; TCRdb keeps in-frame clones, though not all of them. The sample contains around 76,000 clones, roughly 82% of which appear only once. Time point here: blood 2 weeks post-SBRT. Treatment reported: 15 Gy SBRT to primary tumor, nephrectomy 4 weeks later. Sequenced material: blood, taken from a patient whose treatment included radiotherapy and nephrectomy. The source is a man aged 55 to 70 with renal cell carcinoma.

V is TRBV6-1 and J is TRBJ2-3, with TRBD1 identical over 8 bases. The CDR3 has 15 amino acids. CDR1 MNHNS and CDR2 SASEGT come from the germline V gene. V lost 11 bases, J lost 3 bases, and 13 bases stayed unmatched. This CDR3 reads CALRGRQGLTDTQYF. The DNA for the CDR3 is TGTGCCCTAAGGGGCCGACAGGGGCTTACAGATACGCAGTATTTT.

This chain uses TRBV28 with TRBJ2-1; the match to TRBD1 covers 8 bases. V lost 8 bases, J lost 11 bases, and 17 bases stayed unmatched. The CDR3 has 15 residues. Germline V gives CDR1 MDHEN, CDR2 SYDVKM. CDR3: CASWADRGPRPKQFF. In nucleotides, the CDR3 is TGTGCCAGCTGGGCTGACAGGGGCCCCCGACCCAAGCAGTTCTTC. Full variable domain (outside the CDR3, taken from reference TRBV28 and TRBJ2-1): DVKVTQSSRYLVKRTGEKVFLECVQDMDHENMFWYRQDPGLGLRLIYFSYDVKMKEKGDIPEGYSVSREKKERFSLILESASTNQTSMYLCASWADRGPRPKQFFGPGTRLTVL.

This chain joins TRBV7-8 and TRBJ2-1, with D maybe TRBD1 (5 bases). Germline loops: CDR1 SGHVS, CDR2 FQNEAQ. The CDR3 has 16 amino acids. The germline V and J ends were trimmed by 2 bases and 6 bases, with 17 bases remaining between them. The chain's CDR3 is CASSLTRIRDSNEQFF. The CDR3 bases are TGTGCCAGCAGCTTAACCCGGATACGTGACAGCAATGAGCAGTTCTTC. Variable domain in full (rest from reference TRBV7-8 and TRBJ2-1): GAGVSQSPRYKVAKRGQDVALRCDPISGHVSLFWYQQALGQGPEFLTYFQNEAQLDKSGLPSDRFFAERPEGSVSTLKIQRTQQEDSAVYLCASSLTRIRDSNEQFFGPGTRLTVL.

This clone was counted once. CDR3: CASSLDNREAFF. The CDR3 nucleotides are TGTGCCAGCAGCTTAGATAACAGGGAAGCTTTCTTT. V gene TRBV7-2 combines with J gene TRBJ1-1; D is perhaps TRBD1 (5 bases). V dropped 1 base and J dropped 8 bases, with 8 bases sitting between them. CDR3 size: 12 residues. The germline gives CDR1 SGHTA, CDR2 FQGNSA.

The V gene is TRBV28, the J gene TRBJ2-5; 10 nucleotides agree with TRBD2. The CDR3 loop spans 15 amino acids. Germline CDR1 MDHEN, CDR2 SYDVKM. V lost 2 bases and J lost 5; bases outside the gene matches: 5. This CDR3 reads CASSLGLAGVETQYF. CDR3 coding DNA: TGTGCCAGCAGTTTAGGTCTAGCGGGAGTCGAGACCCAGTACTTC. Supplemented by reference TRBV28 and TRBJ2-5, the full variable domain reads DVKVTQSSRYLVKRTGEKVFLECVQDMDHENMFWYRQDPGLGLRLIYFSYDVKMKEKGDIPEGYSVSREKKERFSLILESASTNQTSMYLCASSLGLAGVETQYFGPGTRLLVL.